What follows are 21 T cell receptor beta chains derived from one specimen sequenced in a study of vaccination effects on CD4 cells after COVID-19. Their antigens remain unidentified. Only in-frame clones appear in the TCRdb table, and some are missing; sequencing was by immunoSEQ multiplex PCR. The profile shows 65,000 to 90,000 clones, around 81% of them singletons. Antigen-specific CD4+ T cells expanded by the ViraFEST assay with viral peptide pools were then sequenced. Following 10 days of culture, CD4+ T cells were isolated. In the vaccine recipients, nucleocapsid antibodies were negative and there was no prior SARS-CoV-2 infection. The sample here was CD4+ T cells from PBMCs cultured with SARS-CoV-2 spike peptides, taken before COVID-19 vaccination. The receptor set was obtained from a human donor who received a COVID-19 vaccine.

The gene calls are TRBV19 and TRBJ2-5, with 7 bases lining up with TRBD1. The ends lost 5 bases at V and 3 bases at J; junction bases unmatched: 0. Germline CDR1 is LNHDA and CDR2 is SQIVND (reference sequence). This CDR3 has 12 residues. The CDR3 loop is CASSDREETQYF. The CDR3 DNA reads TGTGCCAGTAGTGACAGGGAAGAGACCCAGTACTTC. Using reference TRBV19 and TRBJ2-5 for the parts outside the CDR3, the full variable domain is DGGITQSPKYLFRKEGQNVTLSCEQNLNHDAMYWYRQDPGQGLRLIYYSQIVNDFQKGDIAEGYSVSREKKESFPLTVTSAQKNPTAFYLCASSDREETQYFGPGTRLLVL.

The genes are TRBV24-1 and TRBJ1-1; 8 bases are a match to TRBD1. The CDR3 is 15 residues long. Germline V gene sequence: CDR1 KGHDR, CDR2 SFDVKD. Trimming removed 4 bases from V and 4 bases from J; junction bases left unmatched: 7. The CDR3 protein is CATSDPTGDGTEAFF. The CDR3 DNA follows: TGTGCCACCAGTGACCCGACAGGGGATGGCACTGAAGCTTTCTTT.

This chain uses TRBV9 with TRBJ2-3; a possible D gene is TRBD1 (8 bases). Germline V gene sequence: CDR1 SGDLS, CDR2 YYNGEE. The CDR3 extends over 16 amino acids. The germline V and J ends were trimmed by 0 bases and 8 bases, with 19 bases remaining between them. CDR3 sequence: CASSVDRAGTGGTQYF. CDR3 DNA: TGTGCCAGCAGCGTAGATCGAGCGGGGACAGGAGGTACGCAGTATTTT.

V usage is TRBV30 and J usage is TRBJ2-5; tentative D call: TRBD2 (7 bases). Germline V gives CDR1 GTSNPN, CDR2 SVGIG (reference sequence). The V gene lost 4 bases and the J gene lost 5 bases, with 11 bases spanning the gap. This CDR3 is 12 amino acids long. The CDR3 reads CAWKGGSETQYF. The CDR3 nucleotides are TGTGCCTGGAAGGGGGGGTCGGAGACCCAGTACTTC.

This chain joins TRBV5-5 and TRBJ1-1; unclear D gene. Trimming cost V 2 bases and J 2 bases, with 10 bases left between them. In germline, CDR1 is SGHKS, CDR2 YYEKEE (reference sequence). The CDR3 covers 14 residues. This CDR3 reads CASSFLTVNTEAFF. CDR3 nucleotide sequence: TGTGCCAGCAGCTTTTTGACGGTTAACACTGAAGCTTTCTTT. Combining the CDR3 with reference TRBV5-5 and TRBJ1-1 gives the whole variable domain DAGVTQSPTHLIKTRGQQVTLRCSPISGHKSVSWYQQVLGQGPQFIFQYYEKEERGRGNFPDRFSARQFPNYSSELNVNALLLGDSALYLCASSFLTVNTEAFFGQGTRLTVV.

This chain uses TRBV30 with TRBJ1-5; 7 bases are shared with TRBD1. The germline gives CDR1 GTSNPN, CDR2 SVGIG (reference sequence). V gave up 8 bases and J gave up 5 bases; unmatched junction bases: 9. The CDR3 has 13 amino acids. CDR3 region: CAATRTGDQPQHF. The CDR3 nucleotides read TGTGCCGCAACAAGAACAGGGGATCAGCCCCAGCATTTT.

This clone has more than one count but fewer than ten. The chain joins TRBV4-1 to TRBJ1-2; 8 nucleotides align to TRBD1. J gave up 4 bases and V 4 bases, and 8 bases lay outside the gene matches. Germline loops: CDR1 MGHRA, CDR2 YSYEKL. The CDR3 totals 15 residues. The CDR3 here is CASSLSQGVGYGYTF. As DNA, the CDR3 is TGCGCCAGCAGCCTCTCACAGGGGGTAGGCTATGGCTACACCTTC.

V and J are TRBV2 and TRBJ2-3, with 13 positions matching TRBD2. V was pared by 6 bases and J by 4 bases, with 7 bases of the junction left unmatched. CDR3 length: 16 amino acids. Per the germline V gene, CDR1 is SNHLY and CDR2 is FYNNEI. The CDR3 coding sequence is TGTGCCAGCAGCGCAGGGACTAGCGGGGTTTCAGATACGCAGTATTTT. Amino acids: CASSAGTSGVSDTQYF.

V is TRBV3-1 (or the pseudogene TRBV3-2) and J is TRBJ1-1; 7 positions match TRBD1. The V and J ends lost 1 base and 11 bases, in that order; junction bases with no gene match: 7. Germline values: CDR1 LGHDT, CDR2 YNNKEL (reference sequence). The CDR3 contains 13 residues. DNA for the CDR3: TGTGCCAGCAGCCAAGTTCTGGCGACAGGGGCTTTCTTT. This sequence encodes CASSQVLATGAFF.

The table lists this clone with a few counts. The V call is TRBV4-1, the J call TRBJ1-1; 7 bases are shared with TRBD1. The V gene's germline CDR1 is MGHRA and CDR2 YSYEKL. The CDR3 sequence is 17 residues long. Trimming at V came to 1 base and at J to 1 base, leaving 9 bases not matched to a gene. CDR3: CASSQGAQQGKNTEAFF. Written as DNA, the CDR3 is TGCGCCAGCAGCCAAGGGGCCCAACAGGGGAAGAACACTGAAGCTTTCTTT.

The CDR3 is CASSFKLGGYTF. As DNA, the CDR3 is TGTGCCAGCAGCTTCAAATTAGGGGGCTACACCTTC. The chain carries TRBV5-4 and TRBJ1-2; the D is unclear. The CDR3 spans 12 residues. V lost 2 bases, J lost 8 bases, and 10 bases lay in between. Germline CDR1 SGHNT, CDR2 YYREEE (reference sequence).

The chain is built from TRBV3-1 (or the pseudogene TRBV3-2) and TRBJ1-6; 7 bases line up with TRBD1. This CDR3 has 14 residues. Germline V gene data show CDR1 as LGHDT and CDR2 as YNNKEL (reference sequence). V lost 7 bases and J lost 7; bases outside the gene matches: 7. CDR3 in DNA: TGTGCCAGCAAGACACAGGGGACAAATTCACCCCTCCACTTT. It translates to CASKTQGTNSPLHF.

The V and J genes are TRBV9 and TRBJ2-7; D uncertain. The CDR3 extends over 17 amino acids. V shed 4 bases and J shed 6 bases, with 26 bases lying between them. From germline, CDR1 is SGDLS and CDR2 YYNGEE. CDR3 region: CASSPRPRTGDLGEQYV. CDR3 bases: TGTGCCAGCAGCCCCCGACCCCGGACGGGTGATCTCGGCGAGCAGTACGTC.

This chain uses TRBV6-5 with TRBJ1-6; perhaps TRBD1 as D (5 bases). Trimming pared 2 bases from V and 7 bases from J, leaving 6 bases between. CDR1 is MNHEY, CDR2 SVGAGI, per germline. This CDR3 contains 13 residues. As DNA, the CDR3 is TGTGCCAGCAGTTACGACAGAAATTCACCCCTCCACTTT. This gives the protein CASSYDRNSPLHF.

Here the CDR3 reads CASSLLAGGPDTQYF. Here the CDR3 DNA reads TGTGCCAGCAGCTTACTAGCGGGGGGCCCGGATACGCAGTATTTT. The V call is TRBV11-3, the J call TRBJ2-3; 11 bases line up with TRBD2. V lost 2 bases to trimming and J lost 6 bases; unmatched junction nucleotides: 4. This CDR3 is 15 amino acids long. The V gene's germline CDR1 is SGHNT and CDR2 YENEEA.

This chain connects TRBV5-1 to TRBJ2-7; TRBD1 agrees at 11 bases. CDR3 length: 16 residues. Looked up from germline, CDR1 is SGHRS and CDR2 is YFSETQ. J lost 0 bases, V lost 3 bases, and 5 bases had no gene match. CDR3: CASSSPGQGGSYEQYV. The CDR3 coding sequence is TGCGCCAGCAGCTCACCGGGACAGGGGGGCTCCTACGAGCAGTACGTC.

The J gene is TRBJ1-1, the V gene TRBV7-8; no firm D call. V was pared by 5 bases and J by 3 bases, with 10 bases between. From germline, CDR1 is SGHVS and CDR2 FQNEAQ. CDR3 length equals 13 residues. The CDR3 DNA follows: TGTGCCAGCAGCGCCCCCCGGGACACTGAAGCTTTCTTT. It codes for CASSAPRDTEAFF.

This chain connects TRBV27 to TRBJ1-3; D not certain. Trimming shortened V by 4 bases and J by 2 bases, and 6 bases separated the two germline ends. CDR3 length equals 13 residues. Germline CDR1 and CDR2: MNHEY and SMNVEV (reference sequence). The CDR3 is CASSSRTGNTIYF. In DNA form, the CDR3 reads TGTGCCAGCAGTTCGAGGACTGGAAACACCATATATTTT.

The chain links TRBV28 to TRBJ2-1; 11 bases are a match to TRBD2. V lost 5 bases and J lost 7; bases outside the gene matches: 7. CDR3 length: 15 residues. Germline V gene lookup returns CDR1 MDHEN and CDR2 SYDVKM. The CDR3 protein is CASSATTSGGNEQFF. DNA for the CDR3: TGTGCCAGCAGTGCCACAACTAGCGGGGGTAATGAGCAGTTCTTC.

The chain is built from TRBV6-1 and TRBJ1-5; the D gene is possibly TRBD1 (6 bases). This CDR3 comprises 15 residues. Trimming shortened V by 3 bases and J by 6 bases, and 15 bases separated the two germline ends. Germline V gene data show CDR1 as MNHNS and CDR2 as SASEGT. The CDR3 sequence is CASSDPGGISQPQHF. The CDR3 region has the DNA TGTGCCAGCAGTGATCCGGGGGGCATAAGTCAGCCCCAGCATTTT.

The chain joins TRBV24-1 to TRBJ2-4; 8 bases are a match to TRBD1. Germline CDR1 and CDR2: KGHDR and SFDVKD. This CDR3 has 14 amino acids. V shed 10 bases, J shed 6 bases, and the junction held 10 bases outside the gene matches. The CDR3 sequence is CATTRQGLRNIQYF. DNA of the CDR3: TGTGCCACTACCAGACAGGGGCTACGAAACATTCAGTACTTC.